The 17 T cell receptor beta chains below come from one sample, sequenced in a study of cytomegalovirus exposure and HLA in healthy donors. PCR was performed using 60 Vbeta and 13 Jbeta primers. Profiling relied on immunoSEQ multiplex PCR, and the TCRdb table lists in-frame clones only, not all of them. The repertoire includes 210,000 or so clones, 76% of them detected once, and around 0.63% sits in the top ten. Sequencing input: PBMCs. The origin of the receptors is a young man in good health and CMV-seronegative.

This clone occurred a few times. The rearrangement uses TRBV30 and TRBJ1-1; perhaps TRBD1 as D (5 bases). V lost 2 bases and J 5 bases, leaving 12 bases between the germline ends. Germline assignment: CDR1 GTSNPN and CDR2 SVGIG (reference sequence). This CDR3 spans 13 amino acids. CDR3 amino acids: CAWSPLGGTEAFF. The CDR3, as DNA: TGTGCCTGGAGTCCCCTCGGGGGGACTGAAGCTTTCTTT. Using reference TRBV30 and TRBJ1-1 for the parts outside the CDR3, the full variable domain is SQTIHQWPATLVQPVGSPLSLECTVEGTSNPNLYWYRQAAGRGLQLLFYSVGIGQISSEVPQNLSASRPQDRQFILSSKKLLLSDSGFYLCAWSPLGGTEAFFGQGTRLTVV.

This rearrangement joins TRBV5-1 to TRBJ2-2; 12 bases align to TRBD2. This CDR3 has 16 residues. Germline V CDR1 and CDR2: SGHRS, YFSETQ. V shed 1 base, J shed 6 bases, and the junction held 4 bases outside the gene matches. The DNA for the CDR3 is TGCGCCAGCAGCTTGTCACTAGCGGGAGGTGCCGGGGAGCTGTTTTTT. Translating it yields CASSLSLAGGAGELFF.

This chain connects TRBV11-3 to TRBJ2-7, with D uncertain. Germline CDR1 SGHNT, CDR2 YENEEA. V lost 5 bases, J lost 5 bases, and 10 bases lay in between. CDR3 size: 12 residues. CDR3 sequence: CASSLDTDEQYF. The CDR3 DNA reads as TGTGCCAGCAGCCTCGACACGGACGAGCAGTACTTC.

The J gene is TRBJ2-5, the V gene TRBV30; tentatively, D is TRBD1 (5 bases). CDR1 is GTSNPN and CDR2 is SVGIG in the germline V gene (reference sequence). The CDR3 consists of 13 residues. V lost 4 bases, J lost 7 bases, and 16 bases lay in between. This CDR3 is CAWIRAGWGTQYF. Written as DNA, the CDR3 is TGTGCCTGGATCCGGGCAGGGTGGGGGACCCAGTACTTC. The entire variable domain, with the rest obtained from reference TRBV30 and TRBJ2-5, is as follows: SQTIHQWPATLVQPVGSPLSLECTVEGTSNPNLYWYRQAAGRGLQLLFYSVGIGQISSEVPQNLSASRPQDRQFILSSKKLLLSDSGFYLCAWIRAGWGTQYFGPGTRLLVL.

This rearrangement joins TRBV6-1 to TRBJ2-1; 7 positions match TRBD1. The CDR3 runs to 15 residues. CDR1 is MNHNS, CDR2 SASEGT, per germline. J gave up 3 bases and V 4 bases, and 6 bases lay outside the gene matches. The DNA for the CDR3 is TGTGCCAGCAGTGGACAGGGCTCTCTCTACAATGAGCAGTTCTTC. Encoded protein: CASSGQGSLYNEQFF.

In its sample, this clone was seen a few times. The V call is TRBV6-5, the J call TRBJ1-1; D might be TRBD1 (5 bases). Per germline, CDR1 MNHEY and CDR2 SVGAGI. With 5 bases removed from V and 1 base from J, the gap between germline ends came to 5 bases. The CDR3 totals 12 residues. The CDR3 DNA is TGTGCCAGCAGTACAGGGAACACTGAAGCTTTCTTT. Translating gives CASSTGNTEAFF.

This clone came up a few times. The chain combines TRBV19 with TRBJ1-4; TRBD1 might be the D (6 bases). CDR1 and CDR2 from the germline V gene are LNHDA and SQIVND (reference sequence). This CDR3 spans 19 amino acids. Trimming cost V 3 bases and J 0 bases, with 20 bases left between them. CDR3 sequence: CASSIRVIEPGATNEKLFF. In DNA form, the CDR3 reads TGTGCCAGTAGTATCCGAGTGATAGAGCCAGGGGCAACTAATGAAAAACTGTTTTTT.

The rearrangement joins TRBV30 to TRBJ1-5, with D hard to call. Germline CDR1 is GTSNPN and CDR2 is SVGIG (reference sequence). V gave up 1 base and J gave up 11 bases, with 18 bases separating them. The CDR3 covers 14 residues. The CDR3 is CAWSGGNSNQSQHF. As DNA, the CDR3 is TGTGCCTGGAGTGGAGGGAATAGCAACCAGTCCCAGCATTTT.

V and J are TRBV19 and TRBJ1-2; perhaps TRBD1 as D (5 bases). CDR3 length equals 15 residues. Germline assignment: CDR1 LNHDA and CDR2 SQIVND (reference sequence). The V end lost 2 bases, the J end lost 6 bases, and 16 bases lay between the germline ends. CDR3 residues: CASSIFASGVDGYTF. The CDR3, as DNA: TGTGCCAGTAGTATATTTGCGTCGGGGGTGGATGGCTACACCTTC.

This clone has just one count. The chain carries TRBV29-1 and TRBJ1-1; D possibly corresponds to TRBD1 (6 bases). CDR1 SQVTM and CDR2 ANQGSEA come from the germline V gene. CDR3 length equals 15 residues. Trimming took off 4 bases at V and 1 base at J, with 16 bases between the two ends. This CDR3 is CSVAPGQLTNTEAFF. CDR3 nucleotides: TGCAGCGTTGCGCCGGGACAACTGACGAACACTGAAGCTTTCTTT. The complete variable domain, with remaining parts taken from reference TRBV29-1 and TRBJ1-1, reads SAVISQKPSRDICQRGTSLTIQCQVDSQVTMMFWYRQQPGQSLTLIATANQGSEATYESGFVIDKFPISRPNLTFSTLTVSNMSPEDSSIYLCSVAPGQLTNTEAFFGQGTRLTVV.

The CDR3 reads CASSFPTGKSNTEAFF. DNA for the CDR3: TGTGCCAGTAGTTTCCCGACAGGGAAGTCCAACACTGAAGCTTTCTTT. This chain joins TRBV19 and TRBJ1-1, with TRBD1 matching 7 bases. V dropped 5 bases and J dropped 2; count of bases not matched to a gene: 11. The V gene's germline CDR1 is LNHDA and CDR2 SQIVND (reference sequence). This CDR3 has 16 residues. Full variable domain (outside the CDR3, taken from reference TRBV19 and TRBJ1-1): DGGITQSPKYLFRKEGQNVTLSCEQNLNHDAMYWYRQDPGQGLRLIYYSQIVNDFQKGDIAEGYSVSREKKESFPLTVTSAQKNPTAFYLCASSFPTGKSNTEAFFGQGTRLTVV.

In DNA, the CDR3 is TGCGCCAGCAGCCAAGATCACCCGGGTTGGGTCTATGGCTACACCTTC. Residues: CASSQDHPGWVYGYTF. V usage is TRBV4-1 and J usage is TRBJ1-2, with D unclear. V was clipped by 0 bases and J by 4 bases, with 15 bases between them. Germline V gives CDR1 MGHRA, CDR2 YSYEKL. This CDR3 has 16 residues.

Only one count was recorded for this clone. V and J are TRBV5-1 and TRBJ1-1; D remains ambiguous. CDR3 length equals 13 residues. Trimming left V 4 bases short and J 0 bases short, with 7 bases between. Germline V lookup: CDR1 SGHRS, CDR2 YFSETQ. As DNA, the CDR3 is TGCGCCAGCAGCCCGACTCTGAACACTGAAGCTTTCTTT. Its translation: CASSPTLNTEAFF.

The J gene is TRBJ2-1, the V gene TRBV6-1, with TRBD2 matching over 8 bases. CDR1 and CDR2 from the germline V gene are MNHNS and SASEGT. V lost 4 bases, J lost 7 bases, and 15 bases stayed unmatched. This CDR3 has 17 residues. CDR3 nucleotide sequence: TGTGCCAGCAGTGCCTACGGGAGCGGGAGAGGTAGGAATGAGCAGTTCTTC. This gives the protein CASSAYGSGRGRNEQFF.

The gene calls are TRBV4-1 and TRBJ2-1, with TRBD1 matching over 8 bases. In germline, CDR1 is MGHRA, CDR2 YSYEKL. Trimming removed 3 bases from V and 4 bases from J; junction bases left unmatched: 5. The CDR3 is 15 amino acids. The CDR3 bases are TGCGCCAGCAGCCAGACAGGGGTCTCATACAATGAGCAGTTCTTC. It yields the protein CASSQTGVSYNEQFF.

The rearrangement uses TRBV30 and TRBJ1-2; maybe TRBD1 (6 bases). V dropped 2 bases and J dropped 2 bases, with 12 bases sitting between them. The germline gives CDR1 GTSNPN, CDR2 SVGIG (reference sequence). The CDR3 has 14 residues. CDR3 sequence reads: CAWSFQGTNYGYTF. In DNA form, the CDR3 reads TGTGCCTGGAGTTTTCAGGGGACGAACTATGGCTACACCTTC. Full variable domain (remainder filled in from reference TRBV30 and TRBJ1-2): SQTIHQWPATLVQPVGSPLSLECTVEGTSNPNLYWYRQAAGRGLQLLFYSVGIGQISSEVPQNLSASRPQDRQFILSSKKLLLSDSGFYLCAWSFQGTNYGYTFGSGTRLTVV.

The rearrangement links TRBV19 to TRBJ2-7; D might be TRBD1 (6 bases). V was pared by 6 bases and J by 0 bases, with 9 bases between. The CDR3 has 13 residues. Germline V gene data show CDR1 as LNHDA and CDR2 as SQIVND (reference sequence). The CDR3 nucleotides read TGTGCCAGTAGGGAGACAGGCTCCTACGAGCAGTACTTC. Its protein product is CASRETGSYEQYF.